The T cell receptor (beta chain) described here comes from a study of blood T cells in healthy people across ages. The study's findings and limits: Naive T cell percentage by flow cytometry tracked strongly with beta diversity. When set beside aged donors, long-lived donors presented more naive CD4+ cells and higher diversity.

Germline CDR1 is DFQATT and CDR2 is SNEGSKA (reference sequence). V lost 5 bases, J lost 5 bases, and 7 bases stayed unmatched. The CDR3 is 14 residues long. With a J-beta primer mix and a sample-barcoded 5' primer, a second PCR ran about 7 to 12 cycles. A tag from a template-switch adaptor with 12 random nucleotides marked each cDNA molecule. In TCRdb, the 5' RACE reads were re-called with MiXCR into one record per CDR3 protein. The sample has 950,000 to 1,200,000 distinct CDR3 sequences, around two fifths seen once; the top ten hold around 13%. A word on this clonotype: Its specificity is not known.

V usage is TRBV20-1 and J usage is TRBJ2-3, with 10 bases that match TRBD2. Sample: blood. This sequence originates from a man younger than 30 in good health. The DNA for the CDR3 is TGCAGTGCTCCCAGCGGGGGGGCGATAGATACGCAGTATTTT. Translating gives CSAPSGGAIDTQYF.